Below, 9 T cell receptor beta chains from the same sample are listed, as sequenced in a study of T cell clonality in common variable immunodeficiency. Sequencing was performed with immunoSEQ multiplex PCR; in TCRdb, only in-frame clones are kept and a portion is missing. The table lists fewer than 65,000 clones, no singletons, with about 0.85% in the top ten. Sequencing input: peripheral blood mononuclear cells. The receptors shown here come from a person aged 18 to 75 in good health.

This clone turned up a few times. The observed sequence ends 3 residues before the CDR3 terminus, with the missing tail filled in from the germline J gene. This sequence joins TRBV19 and TRBJ1-2, with D tentatively TRBD1 (5 bases). The CDR3 covers 13 residues. Germline V gene lookup returns CDR1 LNHDA and CDR2 SQIVND (reference sequence). The CDR3 loop is CASSIRRGNDYTF. Partial CDR3 DNA: TGTGCCAGTAGTATACGGAGGGGCAATGAC.

This clone has at least ten counts. Read data end 3 residues before the CDR3 end; the end is taken from the germline J gene. At the DNA level, this CDR3 is encoded by other sequences in the same sample as well. The gene calls are TRBV7-3 and TRBJ2-2, with TRBD2 identical over 8 bases. Germline V gene sequence: CDR1 SGHTA, CDR2 FQGTGA. This CDR3 comprises 15 residues. Trimming removed 4 bases from V and 5 bases from J; junction bases left unmatched: 6. The sequenced CDR3 bases are TGTGCCAGCAGCTCCGGACTAGCAGGAACCGGGGAG. This codes for CASSSGLAGTGE. The whole CDR3 reads CASSSGLAGTGELFF.

This clone came up many times. This CDR3 is CSARLRGRQGGQPQHF. Incomplete CDR3 DNA: TGCAGTGCTAGACTCCGAGGGAGACAGGGAGGACAGCCC. The chain uses TRBV20-1 and TRBJ1-5; 7 nucleotides align to TRBD1. The read ends 3 residues shy of where the CDR3 ends; the end is completed using the germline J gene. CDR3 length: 16 amino acids. The V gene end was trimmed by 2 bases and the J gene end by 7 bases; junction bases not matched to a gene: 14. Germline V gives CDR1 DFQATT, CDR2 SNEGSKA (reference sequence).

Ten or more counts support this clone. The sequenced fragment ends 3 residues before the CDR3 boundary, so the rest is inferred from the germline J gene. The chain combines TRBV6-4 with TRBJ2-1; weak D call: TRBD1 (6 bases). V lost 6 bases to trimming and J lost 3 bases, with 15 bases between them. The V gene's germline CDR1 is MRHNA and CDR2 SNTAGT. The CDR3 covers 15 residues. CDR3 region: CASSIGPGHYNEQFF. Incomplete CDR3 DNA: TGTGCCAGCAGCATAGGACCGGGACACTACAATGAG.

This clone was seen ten or more times. The sequence runs out 3 residues before the end of the CDR3; the remainder is reconstructed from the germline J gene. This chain joins TRBV6-1 and TRBJ1-4; D is perhaps TRBD1 (5 bases). Trimming left V 4 bases short and J 6 bases short, with 15 bases between. The CDR3 runs to 15 residues. Per the germline V gene, CDR1 is MNHNS and CDR2 is SASEGT. CDR3 region: CASSVLQGSDEKLFF. The part of the CDR3 DNA that was read is TGTGCCAGCAGTGTTCTTCAGGGTTCGGATGAAAAA.

This clone showed up many times. The read ends 3 residues shy of where the CDR3 ends; the end is completed using the germline J gene. This chain uses TRBV29-1 with TRBJ1-1, with D perhaps TRBD1 (6 bases). Trimming removed 5 bases from V and 0 bases from J, with 10 bases in between. This CDR3 contains 13 residues. The germline V gene has CDR1 SQVTM and CDR2 ANQGSEA. The CDR3 bases that were read are TGCAGCGTTCAAACAGGGTTGAACACTGAA. Translating it yields CSVQTGLNTE. The full-length CDR3 reads as CSVQTGLNTEAFF.

This clone occurred many times. The sequenced fragment ends 3 residues before the CDR3 boundary, so the rest is inferred from the germline J gene. The chain links TRBV5-1 to TRBJ2-1; 8 bases agree with TRBD2. This CDR3 is 16 amino acids long. J gave up 3 bases and V 1 base, and 6 bases lay outside the gene matches. Germline values: CDR1 SGHRS, CDR2 YFSETQ. Partial CDR3 DNA: TGCGCCAGCAGCTTGTCAACTAGCGGCGGCTACAATGAG. Its protein product is CASSLSTSGGYNE. The entire CDR3 sequence reads CASSLSTSGGYNEQFF.

This clone was recorded at least ten times. The read is 3 residues too short to cover the CDR3 end, so that end is filled in from the germline J gene. This chain links TRBV19 with TRBJ2-2; 10 bases line up with TRBD1. CDR1 is LNHDA and CDR2 is SQIVND in the germline V gene (reference sequence). This CDR3 has 15 residues. CDR3 bases read: TGTGCCACTAAGCCGGGACAGGGGAGTACTGAAAAG. As protein: CATKPGQGSTEK. In full, the CDR3 reads CATKPGQGSTEKLFF.

This clone was recorded at least ten times. The read finishes 3 residues shy of the CDR3 end, and the germline J gene is used to complete it. The chain employs TRBV7-6 and TRBJ2-5; D not certain. Germline CDR1 reads SGHVS; CDR2 reads FNYEAQ. This CDR3 region has 14 residues. With 2 bases removed from V and 5 bases from J, the gap between germline ends came to 12 bases. The DNA read from the CDR3 is TGTGCCAGCAGCTTATCGGGTCCTCTTGAGACC. Translated, it gives CASSLSGPLET. The whole CDR3 protein reads CASSLSGPLETQYF. Based on the CDR3 plus reference TRBV7-6 and TRBJ2-5, the full variable domain is GAGVSQSPRYKVTKRGQDVALRCDPISGHVSLYWYRQALGQGPEFLTYFNYEAQQDKSGLPNDRFSAERPEGSISTLTIQRTEQRDSAMYRCASSLSGPLETQYFGPGTRLLVL.